There are a few counts of the clone carrying this T cell receptor beta chain. The data were obtained in a study of beta chain features in type 1 diabetes. Germline V gene lookup returns CDR1 SGHRS and CDR2 YFSETQ. The CDR3 has 14 amino acids. V was clipped by 4 bases and J by 4 bases, with 13 bases between them. Expressed TCRB transcripts were sequenced because the isolated RNA had all been reverse transcribed beforehand. Sequencing used immunoSEQ multiplex PCR; TCRdb keeps in-frame clones, though not all of them. This sample has 300,000 to 450,000 clones; about 19% occur once, and the top ten carry roughly 0.045%.

The receptor was derived from a woman aged 18-35 years in good health. V usage is TRBV5-1 and J usage is TRBJ2-3; D not resolved. Sequencing was done on a sample of naive CD4+ T cells from blood. CDR3 region: CASSGSATADTQYF. CDR3 nucleotides: TGCGCCAGCAGCGGCAGCGCTACTGCAGATACGCAGTATTTT.